The 31 T cell receptor beta chains below come from one sample, sequenced in a study of shared clonotypes between healthy human individuals. Here immunoSEQ multiplex PCR was the method, and the copy in TCRdb shows in-frame clones only, minus some. Of over a million clones listed, about 80% were seen once; the top ten hold around 0.6%. Sequenced sample: memory CD4+ T cells from PBMCs. Documented subset: CD45RA-negative fraction. The receptors derive from a man aged 18 to 29 in good health. Some clones in this sample may be carry-over from other donors' samples.

The V and J genes are TRBV6-6 and TRBJ1-5; tentative D call: TRBD1 (6 bases). The CDR3 is made up of 13 amino acids. Trimming stripped 4 bases from V and 7 bases from J, with 11 bases between. Germline V gene lookup returns CDR1 MNHNY and CDR2 SVGAGI (reference sequence). The CDR3: CASSWPGEQPQHF. The CDR3 coding sequence is TGTGCCAGCAGTTGGCCAGGGGAACAGCCCCAGCATTTT.

Concerning this clone itself: The likely explanation is a read error, given a far larger clone one base away. This chain uses TRBV29-1 with TRBJ1-4, with 9 bases that match TRBD1. The germline CDR1 and CDR2 sequences are SQVTM and ANQGSEA. The CDR3 has 16 amino acids. The CDR3 reads CSGPLRRDREDEKLSF. CDR3 nucleotide sequence: TGCAGCGGTCCTCTCCGCCGGGACAGGGAGGACGAAAAACTGTCTTTT.

The chain carries TRBV14 and TRBJ1-1; the match to TRBD1 covers 7 bases. This CDR3 region has 16 residues. J gave up 2 bases and V 3 bases, and 9 bases lay outside the gene matches. Germline-derived CDR1 and CDR2 are SGHDN and FVKESK. Here the CDR3 reads CASSQYRGWNNTEAFF. CDR3 sequence (DNA): TGTGCCAGCAGCCAGTACAGGGGATGGAACAACACTGAAGCTTTCTTT.

The V and J genes are TRBV5-6 and TRBJ2-5; D not resolved. CDR1 is SGHDT and CDR2 is YYEEEE in the germline V gene. The V end was cut by 0 bases, the J end by 3 bases, with 9 bases between. The CDR3 length is 14 residues. CDR3 DNA: TGTGCCAGCAGCTTGGACGGAAAGGAAGAGACCCAGTACTTC. This gives the protein CASSLDGKEETQYF.

This rearrangement joins TRBV5-1 to TRBJ1-3; unclear D gene. Between the trimmed V and J ends, which lost 0 bases and 0 bases, there was a span of 10 bases. This CDR3 region has 16 residues. Germline CDR1 and CDR2: SGHRS and YFSETQ. The CDR3 DNA sequence: TGCGCCAGCAGCTTGGCCGGGTCCCACTCTGGAAACACCATATATTTT. Protein product: CASSLAGSHSGNTIYF.

For the CDR3, the DNA is TGTGCCAGCAGCCTCCGGGACTACTCCTACGAGCAGTACTTC. This translates into CASSLRDYSYEQYF. The rearrangement joins TRBV7-6 to TRBJ2-7, with 7 bases identical to TRBD2. With 5 bases clipped from V and 0 bases from J, the junction kept 4 bases outside the gene matches. The CDR3 has 14 residues. The germline V gene has CDR1 SGHVS and CDR2 FNYEAQ.

The V and J genes are TRBV28 and TRBJ1-1; 9 positions agree with TRBD1. This CDR3 is built from 12 residues. V shed 4 bases, J shed 10 bases, and the junction held 4 bases outside the gene matches. Looked up from germline, CDR1 is MDHEN and CDR2 is SYDVKM. This CDR3 reads CASSSPGQGAFF. The CDR3 DNA follows: TGTGCCAGCAGTTCTCCGGGACAGGGAGCTTTCTTT.

CDR3 DNA sequence: TGCGCCAGCAGCCAAGCGGCTAGCGGGAATCAAGAGACCCAGTACTTC. It encodes CASSQAASGNQETQYF. This chain links TRBV4-1 with TRBJ2-5; TRBD2 aligns across 9 bases. CDR1 MGHRA and CDR2 YSYEKL come from the germline V gene. This CDR3 is built from 16 residues. V lost 1 base to trimming and J lost 2 bases; unmatched junction nucleotides: 5.

The chain links TRBV4-1 to TRBJ2-3, with 13 bases matching TRBD2. The CDR3 extends over 16 amino acids. Germline CDR1 and CDR2: MGHRA and YSYEKL. Trimming cost V 4 bases and J 1 base; bases outside gene matches: 2. CDR3 sequence reads: CASSRGLAGGTDTQYF. CDR3 in DNA: TGCGCCAGCAGCCGCGGACTAGCGGGGGGCACAGATACGCAGTATTTT.

The chain joins TRBV5-1 to TRBJ2-1, with 8 nucleotides matching TRBD1. The CDR3 has 17 amino acids. Looked up from germline, CDR1 is SGHRS and CDR2 is YFSETQ. With V trimmed by 0 bases and J by 8 bases, 13 bases remained unmatched. The CDR3 region is CASSLAYFGQGAHEQFF. The CDR3 DNA follows: TGCGCCAGCAGCTTGGCCTATTTCGGGCAGGGGGCACATGAGCAGTTCTTC.

The V and J genes are TRBV7-2 and TRBJ2-7; 7 bases line up with TRBD2. After removal of 5 bases from V and 3 bases from J, the junction contained 4 bases not matched to a gene. The CDR3 is 13 residues long. The germline V gene has CDR1 SGHTA and CDR2 FQGNSA. DNA for the CDR3: TGTGCCAGCAGCCAAACTAGCGTCTACGAGCAGTACTTC. This sequence encodes CASSQTSVYEQYF.

CDR3 sequence reads: CATSRGGLEQYF. The DNA of the CDR3 is TGTGCCACCAGCAGAGGGGGCCTCGAGCAGTACTTC. The rearrangement links TRBV15 to TRBJ2-7; possibly TRBD1 for D (5 bases). This CDR3 comprises 12 residues. The V end was cut by 1 base, the J end by 6 bases, with 7 bases between. Germline CDR1 reads LNHNV; CDR2 reads YYDKDF (reference sequence). Complete variable domain (other parts from reference TRBV15 and TRBJ2-7): DAMVIQNPRYQVTQFGKPVTLSCSQTLNHNVMYWYQQKSSQAPKLLFHYYDKDFNNEADTPDNFQSRRPNTSFCFLDIRSPGLGDTAMYLCATSRGGLEQYFGPGTRLTVT.

V is TRBV28 and J is TRBJ2-3; TRBD2 aligns across 7 bases. J lost 2 bases, V lost 1 base, and 3 bases had no gene match. CDR1 and CDR2 (germline): MDHEN, SYDVKM. The CDR3 spans 15 residues. The CDR3 DNA is TGTGCCAGCAGTTTATTTGGGACTAACACAGATACGCAGTATTTT. It codes for CASSLFGTNTDTQYF.

The gene calls are TRBV18 and TRBJ2-4; D may correspond to TRBD1 or TRBD2 (5 bases each). The CDR3 totals 13 residues. The V gene lost 2 bases and the J gene lost 5 bases, with 7 bases spanning the gap. Germline CDR1 and CDR2: KGHSH and LQKENI. CDR3 region: CASSPSGQNIQYF. The CDR3 bases are TGTGCCAGCTCACCATCGGGGCAAAACATTCAGTACTTC.

V is TRBV9 and J is TRBJ2-5; no reliable D call. There are 15 residues in the CDR3. The V gene's germline CDR1 is SGDLS and CDR2 YYNGEE. Between the trimmed V and J ends, which lost 0 bases and 1 base, there was a span of 10 bases. The CDR3 spells CASSVATGLQETQYF. In DNA, the CDR3 is TGTGCCAGCAGCGTAGCTACTGGGCTCCAAGAGACCCAGTACTTC.

V usage is TRBV30 and J usage is TRBJ1-2, with D tentatively TRBD1 (6 bases). Trimming left V 4 bases short and J 5 bases short, with 20 bases between. Germline CDR1 reads GTSNPN; CDR2 reads SVGIG (reference sequence). The CDR3 is 15 amino acids. The CDR3 spells CAWIGSARGLYGYTF. The CDR3 nucleotides read TGTGCCTGGATAGGATCGGCCAGGGGACTTTATGGCTACACCTTC.

The chain is built from TRBV7-6 and TRBJ2-5; the match to TRBD2 covers 11 bases. J lost 4 bases, V lost 5 bases, and 6 bases had no gene match. The CDR3 has 15 amino acids. Germline V gene data show CDR1 as SGHVS and CDR2 as FNYEAQ. CDR3 sequence (DNA): TGTGCCAGCAGCCCTGTAGCGGGAGGGGGAGAGACCCAGTACTTC. Translating gives CASSPVAGGGETQYF.

Of note for this clone: It is likely a read error: a sequence one base away is far more abundant. Other nucleotide sequences in the sample specify the same CDR3. V is TRBV7-9 and J is TRBJ2-6; D is unclear. Trimming stripped 1 base from V and 3 bases from J, with 16 bases between. Germline values: CDR1 SEHNR, CDR2 FQNEAQ (reference sequence). The CDR3 runs to 18 residues. The CDR3 here is CASSLGLVGPLGANVLTF. In DNA, the CDR3 is TGTGCCAGCAGCTTAGGGTTGGTCGGTCCTCTTGGGGCCAACGTCCTGACTTTC.

The CDR3 is CASSLLAGGQKTQYF. The CDR3 region has the DNA TGCGCCAGCAGCTTACTAGCGGGAGGGCAAAAGACCCAGTACTTC. The V gene is TRBV5-1, the J gene TRBJ2-5; the match to TRBD2 covers 13 bases. CDR1 SGHRS and CDR2 YFSETQ come from the germline V gene. Trimming cost V 2 bases and J 6 bases; bases outside gene matches: 4. CDR3 length: 15 residues. The variable domain in full, completed from reference TRBV5-1 and TRBJ2-5, reads KAGVTQTPRYLIKTRGQQVTLSCSPISGHRSVSWYQQTPGQGLQFLFEYFSETQRNKGNFPGRFSGRQFSNSRSEMNVSTLELGDSALYLCASSLLAGGQKTQYFGPGTRLLVL.

This clone was detected once. The rearrangement uses TRBV5-4 and TRBJ2-5; 8 positions agree with TRBD1. Germline CDR1 reads SGHNT; CDR2 reads YYREEE (reference sequence). This CDR3 is 15 amino acids long. After removal of 4 bases from V and 9 bases from J, the junction contained 14 bases not matched to a gene. CDR3 bases: TGTGCCAGCAGCGGCCAGGGGGCAGGGGGAAGCGCCCAGTACTTC. This translates into CASSGQGAGGSAQYF.

The chain combines TRBV19 with TRBJ2-3; 8 bases agree with TRBD1. The CDR3 spans 14 residues. Per germline, CDR1 LNHDA and CDR2 SQIVND (reference sequence). Trimming cost V 2 bases and J 3 bases; bases outside gene matches: 1. CDR3 sequence: CASSITGGTDTQYF. The CDR3 bases are TGTGCCAGTAGTATAACAGGGGGAACAGATACGCAGTATTTT. Full variable domain (rest looked up from reference TRBV19 and TRBJ2-3): DGGITQSPKYLFRKEGQNVTLSCEQNLNHDAMYWYRQDPGQGLRLIYYSQIVNDFQKGDIAEGYSVSREKKESFPLTVTSAQKNPTAFYLCASSITGGTDTQYFGPGTRLTVL.

CDR3 region: CASSLLSYNEAFF. The CDR3 DNA is TGCGCCAGCAGCTTGCTCTCGTACAATGAAGCTTTCTTT. The V gene is TRBV5-1, the J gene TRBJ1-1; no definite D call. Germline V lookup: CDR1 SGHRS, CDR2 YFSETQ. CDR3 size: 13 residues. Trimming cost V 1 base and J 7 bases, with 11 bases left between them. Variable domain in full (rest from reference TRBV5-1 and TRBJ1-1): KAGVTQTPRYLIKTRGQQVTLSCSPISGHRSVSWYQQTPGQGLQFLFEYFSETQRNKGNFPGRFSGRQFSNSRSEMNVSTLELGDSALYLCASSLLSYNEAFFGQGTRLTVV.

This clone appeared a single time. Other DNA sequences in this specimen translate into the identical CDR3. The chain combines TRBV28 with TRBJ2-5; the match to TRBD2 covers 7 bases. In germline, CDR1 is MDHEN, CDR2 SYDVKM. This CDR3 region has 12 residues. Trimming removed 9 bases from V and 5 bases from J; junction bases left unmatched: 6. In DNA form, the CDR3 reads TGTGCCAGTAGGCAGGGAGGGGAGACCCAGTACTTC. As protein: CASRQGGETQYF.

This clone was seen more than once but under ten times. The CDR3: CATSRERDYEQYF. The CDR3 nucleotides read TGTGCCACCAGCAGAGAGCGGGACTACGAGCAGTACTTC. This chain joins TRBV15 and TRBJ2-7; tentatively, D is TRBD2 (6 bases). The CDR3 covers 13 residues. Per the germline V gene, CDR1 is LNHNV and CDR2 is YYDKDF (reference sequence). V gave up 0 bases and J gave up 3 bases, with 6 bases separating them.

Details on this clone: The sample contains more than one DNA sequence encoding this CDR3. This chain joins TRBV2 and TRBJ2-3; D remains ambiguous. The CDR3 has 14 residues. Germline CDR1 and CDR2: SNHLY and FYNNEI. The V gene lost 4 bases and the J gene lost 2 bases, with 10 bases spanning the gap. The CDR3, as DNA: TGTGCCAGCAGTGCATCCGGATCCACAGATACGCAGTATTTT. It codes for CASSASGSTDTQYF. Looking up the rest from reference TRBV2 and TRBJ2-3 gives the full variable domain: EPEVTQTPSHQVTQMGQEVILRCVPISNHLYFYWYRQILGQKVEFLVSFYNNEISEKSEIFDDQFSVERPDGSNFTLKIRSTKLEDSAMYFCASSASGSTDTQYFGPGTRLTVL.

The V gene is TRBV19, the J gene TRBJ1-2; 9 bases are a match to TRBD1. Germline V CDR1 and CDR2: LNHDA, SQIVND (reference sequence). The junction had 11 bases not matched to a gene; V was cut back by 7 bases and J by 5 bases. The CDR3 is 15 amino acids. The CDR3 loop is CASIPGQGQGYGYTF. As DNA, the CDR3 is TGTGCCAGTATCCCGGGACAGGGCCAAGGGTATGGCTACACCTTC.

This clone has a single count. The rearrangement links TRBV4-2 to TRBJ2-7; the match to TRBD2 covers 12 bases. CDR3 length: 15 amino acids. The V gene's germline CDR1 is LGHNA and CDR2 YNFKEQ. The V gene end was trimmed by 2 bases and the J gene end by 5 bases; junction bases not matched to a gene: 4. The CDR3 loop is CASSQLLAGGNEQYF. CDR3 bases: TGTGCCAGCAGCCAACTTCTAGCGGGAGGGAACGAGCAGTACTTC.

This rearrangement joins TRBV11-3 to TRBJ2-3; D tentatively fits TRBD1 or TRBD2 (6 bases each). The CDR3 has 17 amino acids. Per the germline V gene, CDR1 is SGHNT and CDR2 is YENEEA. V lost 3 bases and J 0 bases, leaving 16 bases between the germline ends. CDR3 nucleotide sequence: TGTGCCAGCAGCTTTGGTGAGGGGGGAGCGAGCACAGATACGCAGTATTTT. Translation gives CASSFGEGGASTDTQYF.

The chain recombines TRBV28 with TRBJ1-4; 8 bases are a match to TRBD1. V gave up 5 bases and J gave up 10 bases; unmatched junction bases: 9. Looked up from germline, CDR1 is MDHEN and CDR2 is SYDVKM. This CDR3 has 14 amino acids. CDR3 sequence: CASSPTGAEVKLFF. The CDR3 bases are TGTGCCAGCAGTCCGACAGGGGCAGAAGTAAAACTGTTTTTT. Full variable domain (missing parts from reference TRBV28 and TRBJ1-4): DVKVTQSSRYLVKRTGEKVFLECVQDMDHENMFWYRQDPGLGLRLIYFSYDVKMKEKGDIPEGYSVSREKKERFSLILESASTNQTSMYLCASSPTGAEVKLFFGSGTQLSVL.

For the CDR3, the DNA is TGTGCCAGCAGCTTACGACAGACAAGCAGCACAGATACGCAGTATTTT. This gives the protein CASSLRQTSSTDTQYF. The genes are TRBV7-2 and TRBJ2-3; D possibly corresponds to TRBD1 (5 bases). Per germline, CDR1 SGHTA and CDR2 FQGNSA. Trimming cost V 2 bases and J 0 bases, with 12 bases left between them. This CDR3 is 16 amino acids long.

A note on this clone: The sample has other DNA sequences that encode this CDR3 too. The rearrangement joins TRBV7-9 to TRBJ2-7; D remains ambiguous. Germline V gene sequence: CDR1 SEHNR, CDR2 FQNEAQ (reference sequence). The length of the CDR3 is 12 residues. V was pared by 1 base and J by 4 bases, with 5 bases between. As DNA, the CDR3 is TGTGCCAGCAGCTTAGGGTCTTACGAGCAGTACTTC. Protein: CASSLGSYEQYF.